Below, 2 T cell receptor beta chains from the same sample are listed, as sequenced in a study of human T cells and chemical hapten exposure. From whole blood left unfractionated, total RNA was extracted. A single record per CDR3 protein comes from TCRdb applying MiXCR to the 5' RACE reads. Here the sample spans 120,000 to 150,000 distinct CDR3 sequences, 4.1% being singletons. Receptor source: a female donor in good health.

The J gene is TRBJ1-1, the V gene TRBV11-2, with no clear D. The CDR3 loop spans 13 amino acids. Trimming removed 5 bases at V and 3 bases at J, with 10 bases between. Germline values: CDR1 SGHAT, CDR2 FQNNGV. The DNA of the CDR3 is TGTGCCAGCAGCACCCGTATGGACACTGAAGCTTTCTTT. It codes for CASSTRMDTEAFF.

This clonotype was counted many times. V and J are TRBV7-9 and TRBJ2-7; D may be TRBD2 (5 bases). CDR3 length: 15 residues. Trimming left V 5 bases short and J 5 bases short, with 19 bases between. CDR1 SEHNR and CDR2 FQNEAQ come from the germline V gene (reference sequence). Written as DNA, the CDR3 is TGTGCCAGCAGCCTAAGCACGTGGGGAGTAGACGAGCAGTACTTC. It yields the protein CASSLSTWGVDEQYF.